The rows below give T cell receptor beta chains drawn from one sample of a study of T cells in Graves' hyperthyroidism and ophthalmopathy. TCRdb processed the multiplex PCR reads anew with MiXCR; each CDR3 protein has one entry. The sample yields over 350,000 distinct CDR3 sequences, approximately 17% seen once. Material for sequencing was blood. The receptors come from a man between 18 and 29 years old with Graves' ophthalmopathy. Both conserved end residues are trimmed from each CDR3. The order of the fields is V gene, J gene, CDR3 protein.

TRBV10-1	TRBJ1-1	ASSSDRGVSSTEAF
TRBV12-3/TRBV12-4	TRBJ2-7	ASSERSYEQY
TRBV6-1	TRBJ2-7	ASSLSGRYSAYEQY
TRBV6-9	TRBJ2-7	ASSFRQGGEQY
TRBV9	TRBJ1-2	ASSVYGDNYGYT
TRBV4-1	TRBJ2-6	ASSFPPNQGAVFTGANVLT
TRBV15	TRBJ1-4	ATKPTSQEKLF
TRBV20-1	TRBJ1-5	SARDLGYNPH
TRBV9	TRBJ2-2	ASSAPTGALNTGELF
TRBV4-2	TRBJ2-3	ASSQMGASTDTQY